This passage covers 5 T cell receptor beta chains from one sample sequenced in a study of technical replicates of blood from several donors. Assay used: immunoSEQ multiplex PCR; TCRdb lists only in-frame clones, some missing. This sample has over 45,000 clones, with roughly 92% found just once. Source material: PBMCs. Receptor source: a human donor in good health. Some clones in this sample may be carry-over from other donors' samples.

This rearrangement joins TRBV2 to TRBJ2-3, with D perhaps TRBD2 (5 bases). The CDR3 extends over 15 amino acids. V was shortened by 8 bases and J by 6 bases, with 21 bases between the two germline ends. The germline gives CDR1 SNHLY, CDR2 FYNNEI. For the CDR3, the DNA is TGTGCCAGCGCCGGTTCCTTAACCAGAGGGGATACGCAGTATTTT. Protein sequence: CASAGSLTRGDTQYF.

The chain carries TRBV19 and TRBJ1-5; TRBD1 matches at 9 bases. The CDR3 loop spans 15 amino acids. CDR1 is LNHDA, CDR2 SQIVND, per germline (reference sequence). J gave up 4 bases and V 6 bases, and 7 bases lay outside the gene matches. CDR3 in DNA: TGTGCCAGTAGAGGAGGGACAGGGAAGAATCAGCCCCAGCATTTT. Its protein is CASRGGTGKNQPQHF.

The chain uses TRBV6-1 and TRBJ2-3; D gene ambiguous. Trimming removed 5 bases at V and 2 bases at J, with 5 bases between. This CDR3 is built from 12 residues. Germline loops: CDR1 MNHNS, CDR2 SASEGT. The CDR3 bases are TGTGCCAGCAGTCGGTCCACAGATACGCAGTATTTT. Amino acid sequence: CASSRSTDTQYF.

The chain has TRBV4-1 and TRBJ2-7; D unresolved. V lost 0 bases and J lost 0, with 15 bases in between. Germline V gene lookup returns CDR1 MGHRA and CDR2 YSYEKL. The CDR3 spans 17 residues. In DNA, the CDR3 is TGCGCCAGCAGCCAAGATCGTTCTACTTACTACTCCTACGAGCAGTACTTC. Its protein is CASSQDRSTYYSYEQYF.

This clone came up a few times. V usage is TRBV6-5 and J usage is TRBJ1-4; no firm D call. The CDR3 is 15 residues long. Per germline, CDR1 MNHEY and CDR2 SVGAGI. Trimming took 0 bases from V and 3 from J, leaving 8 bases between them. This CDR3 reads CASSYSQLPNEKLFF. The CDR3 DNA is TGTGCCAGCAGTTACTCGCAACTCCCTAATGAAAAACTGTTTTTT.